The clone carrying this TCR beta chain was seen a handful of times. Its antigen remains unknown. Sequenced by immunoSEQ multiplex PCR; TCRdb stores in-frame clones only, minus some. Among 120,000 or so clones listed, approximately 88% were seen once. The sample belongs to a study of T cell responses to AZD1222 COVID-19 vaccine. Notes on the study in general: In a largely white British group with more females than males, clonal diversity was possibly underestimated. Repertoire sampling happened only post peak T cell response. In the spike-specific TCR repertoire, nearly half reportedly target unmutated variant regions.

Germline loops: CDR1 SEHNR, CDR2 FQNEAQ (reference sequence). The CDR3 consists of 17 residues. V lost 5 bases to trimming and J lost 0 bases, with 17 bases between them. This clonotype was obtained from an adult in good health. The material sequenced was peripheral blood, taken on day 0 of AZD1222 vaccination. The rearrangement uses TRBV7-9 and TRBJ1-3; no clear D gene. CDR3 sequence (DNA): TGTGCCAGCAGCCTAGATGGAGGAGCCCGCTCTGGAAACACCATATATTTT. Translating gives CASSLDGGARSGNTIYF.